This entry lists 32 T cell receptor beta chains sequenced from one sample in a study of cytomegalovirus exposure and HLA in healthy donors. Primers for the PCR totalled 60 Vbeta and 13 Jbeta. Generated by immunoSEQ multiplex PCR, the TCRdb table keeps only in-frame clones and is missing some. Here the sample spans 100,000 to 150,000 clones, under 85% being singletons. What was sequenced was PBMCs. These receptors all come from a male donor in good health and CMV-seropositive.

The table lists this clone with a count of one. The genes are TRBV7-9 and TRBJ2-7; the match to TRBD1 covers 8 bases. The V gene's germline CDR1 is SEHNR and CDR2 FQNEAQ (reference sequence). Losses at the gene ends were 4 bases for V and 4 bases for J; bases not matched to a gene: 12. The CDR3 runs to 16 residues. CDR3 sequence (DNA): TGTGCCAGCAGCTCCTCCTCCCAGGGGGCTGGGTACGAGCAGTACTTC. Translated, it gives CASSSSSQGAGYEQYF.

The chain recombines TRBV9 with TRBJ2-7, with 7 bases lining up with TRBD2. The CDR3 extends over 13 amino acids. V shed 7 bases and J 0 bases; nucleotides not matched to a gene: 4. Per the germline V gene, CDR1 is SGDLS and CDR2 is YYNGEE. CDR3 bases: TGTGCCAGCTCCGGGACTAACTCCTACGAGCAGTACTTC. Its translation is CASSGTNSYEQYF.

V is TRBV11-2 and J is TRBJ1-1; 7 bases are shared with TRBD1. J lost 5 bases, V lost 5 bases, and 8 bases had no gene match. Germline values: CDR1 SGHAT, CDR2 FQNNGV. The CDR3 is 14 residues long. CDR3 loop: CASSGYRGRTEAFF. The CDR3 nucleotides are TGTGCCAGCAGCGGATACAGGGGAAGGACTGAAGCTTTCTTT.

This clone was observed a single time. The chain is built from TRBV19 and TRBJ2-2; 7 nucleotides align to TRBD2. The CDR3 is 14 amino acids. Germline V gene sequence: CDR1 LNHDA, CDR2 SQIVND (reference sequence). J gave up 3 bases and V 7 bases, and 5 bases lay outside the gene matches. The DNA of the CDR3 is TGTGCCAGTATCAAGCGGGGCTACACCGGGGAGCTGTTTTTT. As protein: CASIKRGYTGELFF.

This chain joins TRBV4-2 and TRBJ1-2; D is perhaps TRBD1 (5 bases). From germline, CDR1 is LGHNA and CDR2 YNFKEQ. The CDR3 consists of 14 residues. V was clipped by 0 bases and J by 4 bases, with 9 bases between them. The CDR3 DNA is TGTGCCAGCAGCCAAGACCAGGGTATCTATGGCTACACCTTC. Translation gives CASSQDQGIYGYTF.

This clone was seen just once. The V and J genes are TRBV5-1 and TRBJ2-1; 10 bases are shared with TRBD2. CDR3 length equals 14 residues. V trimming: 2 bases; J trimming: 8 bases; junction bases outside the gene matches: 4. Germline V gene sequence: CDR1 SGHRS, CDR2 YFSETQ. The CDR3 nucleotides are TGCGCCAGCAGCTTTTCCGGGACTAGCGATGAGCAGTTCTTC. Its translation is CASSFSGTSDEQFF. The full variable domain, rest sourced from reference TRBV5-1 and TRBJ2-1, is KAGVTQTPRYLIKTRGQQVTLSCSPISGHRSVSWYQQTPGQGLQFLFEYFSETQRNKGNFPGRFSGRQFSNSRSEMNVSTLELGDSALYLCASSFSGTSDEQFFGPGTRLTVL.

V gene TRBV7-9 combines with J gene TRBJ1-5, with D possibly being TRBD1 (5 bases). The CDR3 runs 15 residues. Trimming cost V 4 bases and J 2 bases, with 12 bases left between them. CDR1 is SEHNR and CDR2 is FQNEAQ in the germline V gene (reference sequence). CDR3 in DNA: TGTGCCAGCAGCTCAAACGGGGGTGGCAATCAGCCCCAGCATTTT. Translation gives CASSSNGGGNQPQHF.

The chain has TRBV27 and TRBJ1-5; 8 nucleotides agree with TRBD1. The CDR3 runs to 17 residues. Germline values: CDR1 MNHEY, CDR2 SMNVEV (reference sequence). V dropped 2 bases and J dropped 7; count of bases not matched to a gene: 13. Here the CDR3 reads CASSLLVLTGDGQPQHF. As DNA, the CDR3 is TGTGCCAGCAGTTTACTGGTATTGACAGGGGACGGCCAGCCCCAGCATTTT.

The chain combines TRBV2 with TRBJ2-5, with D possibly being TRBD2 (5 bases). The CDR3 length is 13 residues. The germline V gene has CDR1 SNHLY and CDR2 FYNNEI. V was trimmed by 10 bases and J by 1 base, leaving 13 bases between them. CDR3 in DNA: TGTGCCACCTCGAGGGATATCCAAGAGACCCAGTACTTC. Translated, it gives CATSRDIQETQYF.

V is TRBV19 and J is TRBJ1-6; a possible D gene is TRBD1 (6 bases). Germline V gene sequence: CDR1 LNHDA, CDR2 SQIVND (reference sequence). V was cut by 5 bases and J by 7 bases, with 12 bases left in between. The CDR3 totals 14 residues. The DNA of the CDR3 is TGTGCCAGTAGTTGGGACATCACAAATTCACCCCTCCACTTT. Translation gives CASSWDITNSPLHF. Full variable domain (missing parts from reference TRBV19 and TRBJ1-6): DGGITQSPKYLFRKEGQNVTLSCEQNLNHDAMYWYRQDPGQGLRLIYYSQIVNDFQKGDIAEGYSVSREKKESFPLTVTSAQKNPTAFYLCASSWDITNSPLHFGNGTRLTVT.

The genes are TRBV13 and TRBJ1-6; unclear D gene. The ends were cut back, 0 bases at V and 7 bases at J, with 10 bases in the middle. The CDR3 covers 15 residues. The germline gives CDR1 PRHDT, CDR2 FYEKMQ (reference sequence). As DNA, the CDR3 is TGTGCCAGCAGCTTAGGCCGAACGGTAAATTCACCCCTCCACTTT. This translates into CASSLGRTVNSPLHF.

The rearrangement links TRBV6-4 to TRBJ2-1, with D hard to call. Trimming took 0 bases from V and 9 from J, leaving 12 bases between them. CDR1 is MRHNA and CDR2 is SNTAGT in the germline V gene. The CDR3 is 14 residues long. CDR3 nucleotides: TGTGCCAGCAGTGACTCGATGGGCAGTACTGAGCAGTTCTTC. This sequence encodes CASSDSMGSTEQFF.

The gene calls are TRBV27 and TRBJ1-1; D gene unclear. The germline V gene has CDR1 MNHEY and CDR2 SMNVEV (reference sequence). The CDR3 contains 13 residues. V dropped 4 bases and J dropped 5 bases, with 11 bases sitting between them. The DNA of the CDR3 is TGTGCCAGCAGTTACATTGGTCGAACTGAAGCTTTCTTT. Amino acids: CASSYIGRTEAFF.

The chain is built from TRBV14 and TRBJ1-2, with TRBD1 matching over 8 bases. CDR3 length: 13 residues. Per the germline V gene, CDR1 is SGHDN and CDR2 is FVKESK. Germline trimming cut 5 bases from V and 4 bases from J; bases unmatched to any gene: 3. DNA of the CDR3: TGTGCCAGCAGCTACGGGACAGGCTATGGCTACACCTTC. Translated, it gives CASSYGTGYGYTF. Full variable domain (remainder filled in from reference TRBV14 and TRBJ1-2): EAGVTQFPSHSVIEKGQTVTLRCDPISGHDNLYWYRRVMGKEIKFLLHFVKESKQDESGMPNNRFLAERTGGTYSTLKVQPAELEDSGVYFCASSYGTGYGYTFGSGTRLTVV.

The chain employs TRBV4-2 and TRBJ1-5; maybe TRBD1 (5 bases). V was clipped by 4 bases and J by 5 bases, with 15 bases between them. Germline V lookup: CDR1 LGHNA, CDR2 YNFKEQ. The CDR3 consists of 15 residues. The CDR3 nucleotides are TGTGCCAGCAGCCGGGGGAGGGACGAGGATCAGCCCCAGCATTTT. Translation gives CASSRGRDEDQPQHF.

The chain uses TRBV28 and TRBJ1-1; a weak D match, TRBD1 (5 bases). The germline V and J ends were trimmed by 2 bases and 2 bases, with 9 bases remaining between them. CDR1 is MDHEN and CDR2 is SYDVKM in the germline V gene. The CDR3 consists of 14 residues. In nucleotides, the CDR3 is TGTGCCAGCAGTTTAAACAGGCCTAACACTGAAGCTTTCTTT. The encoded protein is CASSLNRPNTEAFF.

V is TRBV5-1 and J is TRBJ2-3; D is perhaps TRBD1 (5 bases). Germline V gives CDR1 SGHRS, CDR2 YFSETQ. Trimming removed 1 base at V and 0 bases at J, with 12 bases between. The CDR3 is made up of 16 amino acids. CDR3 sequence (DNA): TGCGCCAGCAGCTTGATGGCAGGGTATAGCACAGATACGCAGTATTTT. Translation: CASSLMAGYSTDTQYF. The full variable domain, with the rest looked up from reference TRBV5-1 and TRBJ2-3, is KAGVTQTPRYLIKTRGQQVTLSCSPISGHRSVSWYQQTPGQGLQFLFEYFSETQRNKGNFPGRFSGRQFSNSRSEMNVSTLELGDSALYLCASSLMAGYSTDTQYFGPGTRLTVL.

V gene TRBV7-2 combines with J gene TRBJ2-1, with a weak D call TRBD1 (5 bases). The V gene's germline CDR1 is SGHTA and CDR2 FQGNSA. Deletions cut 3 bases from V and 5 bases from J, with 11 bases between. The CDR3 has 14 residues. The CDR3 loop is CASSLGQKNNEQFF. In DNA, the CDR3 is TGTGCCAGCAGCTTGGGGCAGAAAAACAATGAGCAGTTCTTC.

The genes are TRBV5-5 and TRBJ1-2, with a possible D match to TRBD1 (6 bases). V lost 4 bases to trimming and J lost 2 bases, with 15 bases between them. CDR1 and CDR2 from the germline V gene are SGHKS and YYEKEE (reference sequence). The CDR3 contains 15 residues. Here the CDR3 DNA reads TGTGCCAGCAGCCACAAGGGACATTCCAACTATGGCTACACCTTC. Protein sequence: CASSHKGHSNYGYTF.

This sequence joins TRBV5-4 and TRBJ1-2; the match to TRBD1 covers 9 bases. Germline V gene data show CDR1 as SGHNT and CDR2 as YYREEE (reference sequence). V lost 4 bases, J lost 0 bases, and 7 bases stayed unmatched. This CDR3 is 16 amino acids long. This CDR3 reads CASSEPGQGSNYGYTF. CDR3 DNA sequence: TGTGCCAGCAGCGAACCGGGACAGGGTTCTAACTATGGCTACACCTTC.

The rearrangement links TRBV25-1 to TRBJ2-3; tentatively, D is TRBD1 (5 bases). Trimming removed 5 bases from V and 2 bases from J, with 17 bases in between. The V gene's germline CDR1 is MGHDK and CDR2 SYGVNS. The CDR3 consists of 16 residues. The CDR3 protein is CASSSPRDSTTDTQYF. The CDR3 DNA reads TGTGCCAGCAGTTCACCCCGAGACAGTACCACAGATACGCAGTATTTT. Based on the CDR3 plus reference TRBV25-1 and TRBJ2-3, the full variable domain is EADIYQTPRYLVIGTGKKITLECSQTMGHDKMYWYQQDPGMELHLIHYSYGVNSTEKGDLSSESTVSRIRTEHFPLTLESARPSHTSQYLCASSSPRDSTTDTQYFGPGTRLTVL.

The chain is built from TRBV27 and TRBJ2-1; 10 nucleotides align to TRBD1. J gave up 8 bases and V 8 bases, and 9 bases lay outside the gene matches. Germline values: CDR1 MNHEY, CDR2 SMNVEV (reference sequence). CDR3 size: 14 residues. As DNA, the CDR3 is TGTGCCAGCGTTCGGACAGGGGGGAACTATGAGCAGTTCTTC. It is translated as CASVRTGGNYEQFF.

CDR3 in amino acids: CASSPRTSGGLDEQYF. For the CDR3, the DNA is TGTGCCAGCAGTCCAAGGACTAGCGGGGGACTCGACGAGCAGTACTTC. The chain recombines TRBV27 with TRBJ2-7; the match to TRBD2 covers 13 bases. Unmatched junction bases numbered 9, after V lost 5 bases and J lost 5 bases. CDR1 is MNHEY and CDR2 is SMNVEV in the germline V gene (reference sequence). CDR3 length: 16 residues.

In this sample, this clone turned up once. The J gene is TRBJ1-4, the V gene TRBV7-9; D ambiguous. This CDR3 comprises 15 residues. Germline CDR1 reads SEHNR; CDR2 reads FQNEAQ (reference sequence). V was shortened by 5 bases and J by 8 bases, with 18 bases between the two germline ends. DNA for the CDR3: TGTGCCAGCAGCGCCCCGGCGGGGAAAGAAGAAAAACTGTTTTTT. It is translated as CASSAPAGKEEKLFF. Filled out from reference TRBV7-9 and TRBJ1-4, the complete variable domain reads DTGVSQNPRHKITKRGQNVTFRCDPISEHNRLYWYRQTLGQGPEFLTYFQNEAQLEKSRLLSDRFSAERPKGSFSTLEIQRTEQGDSAMYLCASSAPAGKEEKLFFGSGTQLSVL.

The chain carries TRBV27 and TRBJ2-3; 9 bases fit TRBD1. Per germline, CDR1 MNHEY and CDR2 SMNVEV (reference sequence). V was pared by 4 bases and J by 3 bases, with 5 bases of the junction left unmatched. CDR3 size: 15 residues. The CDR3 loop is CASSSPGQGTDTQYF. The CDR3 DNA follows: TGTGCCAGCAGTTCTCCGGGACAGGGTACAGATACGCAGTATTTT.

The genes are TRBV28 and TRBJ2-3; 13 bases are shared with TRBD2. This CDR3 is 17 amino acids long. The V gene end was trimmed by 5 bases and the J gene end by 5 bases; junction bases not matched to a gene: 10. The germline V gene encodes CDR1 MDHEN and CDR2 SYDVKM. CDR3 DNA sequence: TGTGCCAGCAGTCCCGGGTCACTAGCGGGGGGGCTAGATACGCAGTATTTT. It specifies CASSPGSLAGGLDTQYF.

This rearrangement joins TRBV5-1 to TRBJ2-7; a weak D match, TRBD2 (6 bases). This CDR3 has 15 residues. V shed 4 bases and J shed 0 bases, with 14 bases lying between them. Germline V lookup: CDR1 SGHRS, CDR2 YFSETQ. CDR3 sequence reads: CASSPAGRRSYEQYF. CDR3 DNA sequence: TGCGCCAGCAGCCCCGCGGGACGGCGCTCCTACGAGCAGTACTTC. Looking up the rest from reference TRBV5-1 and TRBJ2-7 gives the full variable domain: KAGVTQTPRYLIKTRGQQVTLSCSPISGHRSVSWYQQTPGQGLQFLFEYFSETQRNKGNFPGRFSGRQFSNSRSEMNVSTLELGDSALYLCASSPAGRRSYEQYFGPGTRLTVT.

The chain links TRBV5-1 to TRBJ2-1; D is unclear. The CDR3 extends over 14 amino acids. Germline CDR1 and CDR2: SGHRS and YFSETQ. V gave up 2 bases and J gave up 0 bases, with 6 bases separating them. The CDR3 sequence: CASSFGGSYNEQFF. The CDR3 nucleotides read TGCGCCAGCAGCTTCGGCGGCTCCTACAATGAGCAGTTCTTC.

V is TRBV6-5 and J is TRBJ2-1, with 8 bases matching TRBD2. The CDR3 totals 15 residues. Germline values: CDR1 MNHEY, CDR2 SVGAGI. V gave up 2 bases and J gave up 7 bases; unmatched junction bases: 7. The CDR3 coding sequence is TGTGCCAGCAGTTACGCGGTAGCGGGGAGAAATGAGCAGTTCTTC. Translating gives CASSYAVAGRNEQFF.

The CDR3 DNA reads as TGTGCCAGCAGCTTATTCCCCGGGGGGGGTAACTATGGCTACACCTTC. It specifies CASSLFPGGGNYGYTF. The rearrangement uses TRBV11-2 and TRBJ1-2; tentative D call: TRBD1 (5 bases). The CDR3 runs 16 residues. Germline loops: CDR1 SGHAT, CDR2 FQNNGV. V was trimmed by 2 bases and J by 1 base, leaving 14 bases between them.

This clone has more than one count but fewer than ten. The chain has TRBV5-1 and TRBJ2-1, with 14 bases identical to TRBD2. Trimming cost V 0 bases and J 6 bases; bases outside gene matches: 2. Germline-derived CDR1 and CDR2 are SGHRS and YFSETQ. CDR3 length equals 16 residues. The CDR3 DNA reads TGCGCCAGCAGCTTGGGACTAGCGGGAGGGTTCAATGAGCAGTTCTTC. Encoded protein: CASSLGLAGGFNEQFF.

The chain has TRBV9 and TRBJ2-1; 10 bases match TRBD2. The CDR3 spans 17 residues. Germline loops: CDR1 SGDLS, CDR2 YYNGEE. The V segment lost 0 bases and the J segment 5 bases; nucleotides outside the gene matches: 8. The CDR3 sequence is CASSVDTAGGINNEQFF. The CDR3 nucleotides read TGTGCCAGCAGCGTAGACACAGCGGGAGGGATAAACAATGAGCAGTTCTTC.